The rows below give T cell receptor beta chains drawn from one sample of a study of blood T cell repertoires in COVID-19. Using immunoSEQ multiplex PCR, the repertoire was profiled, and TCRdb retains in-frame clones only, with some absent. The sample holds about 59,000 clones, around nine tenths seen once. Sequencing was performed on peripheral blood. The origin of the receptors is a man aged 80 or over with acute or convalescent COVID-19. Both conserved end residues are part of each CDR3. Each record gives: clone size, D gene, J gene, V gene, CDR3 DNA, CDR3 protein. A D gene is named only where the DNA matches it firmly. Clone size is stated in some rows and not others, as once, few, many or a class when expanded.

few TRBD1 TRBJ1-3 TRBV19 TGTGCCAGTAGTGGACCCGGGACAGCGGTCTCTGGAAACACCATATATTTT CASSGPGTAVSGNTIYF
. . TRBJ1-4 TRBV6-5 TGTGCCAGCAGGGGGCGAGGAGAAAAACTGTTTTTT CASRGRGEKLFF
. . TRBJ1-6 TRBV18 TGTGCCAGCTCACCACGGCAGGGATCACCCCTCCACTTT CASSPRQGSPLHF
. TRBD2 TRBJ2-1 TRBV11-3 TGTGCCAGCAGCTGGGGCGGGGGAGAGAAGCAGTTCTTC CASSWGGGEKQFF
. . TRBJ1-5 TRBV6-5 TGTGCCAGCAGAGCCTCCAGACAGGGCAATCAGCCCCAGCATTTT CASRASRQGNQPQHF
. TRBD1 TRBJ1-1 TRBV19 TGTGCCAGTAGTACTAGACAGGGTCCGGCTGAAGCTTTCTTT CASSTRQGPAEAFF
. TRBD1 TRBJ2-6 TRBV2 TGTGCCAGCAGTGGGACAGGGCCTCGAACTGGGGCCAACGTCCTGACTTTC CASSGTGPRTGANVLTF
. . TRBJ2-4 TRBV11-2 TGTGCCAGCAGCTTAAACAGGGCAGGAGACATTCAGTACTTC CASSLNRAGDIQYF
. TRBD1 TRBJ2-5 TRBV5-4 TGTGCCAGCAGCTTGGTGCGCGGGGGGACAGGGGTTGAGACCCAGTACTTC CASSLVRGGTGVETQYF
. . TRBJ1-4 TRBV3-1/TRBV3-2 TGTGCCAGCAGCCACGGAGGTGGAACTAATGAAAAACTGTTTTTT CASSHGGGTNEKLFF
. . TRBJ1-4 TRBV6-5 TGTGCCAGCAGTAACTGGGGCCCGGATGAAAAACTGTTTTTT CASSNWGPDEKLFF
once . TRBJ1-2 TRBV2 TGTGCCAGCAGCGAGGAGAATTATGGCTACACCTTC CASSEENYGYTF
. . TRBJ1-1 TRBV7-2 TGTGCCAGCAGGCGAGACTTTATGAACACTGAAGCTTTCTTT CASRRDFMNTEAFF
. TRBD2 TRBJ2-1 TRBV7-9 TGTGCCAGCACCAAAGGTCGGGCTAGCGGGGGGTTGGGGCATGAGCAGTTCTTC CASTKGRASGGLGHEQFF
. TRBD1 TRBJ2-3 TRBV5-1 TGCGCCAGCAGCTTTGGGGACAGGGGGGACACAGATACGCAGTATTTT CASSFGDRGDTDTQYF
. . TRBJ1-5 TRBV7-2 TGTGCCAGCAGCTTATATGGGCAGGCTGCTGAGCCCCAGCATTTT CASSLYGQAAEPQHF
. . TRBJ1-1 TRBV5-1 TGCGCCAGCAGCCCGGGGGGAGGGAACACTGAAGCTTTCTTT CASSPGGGNTEAFF
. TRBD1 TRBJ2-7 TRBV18 TGTGCCAGCTCACCAGGGAAATGGACAGGGATCCACGAGCAGTACTTC CASSPGKWTGIHEQYF